A selection of T cell receptor beta chains follows, all from one sample in a study of control samples from healthy donors and cancer patients. Profiling relied on immunoSEQ multiplex PCR, and the TCRdb table lists in-frame clones only, not all of them. The sample has 90,000 to 110,000 clones, 90% seen once; the top ten hold about 4.7%. The sequenced sample consisted of blood. The receptors originated from a human donor in good health. The donor label of this sample is uncertain. The CDR3 runs from the conserved cysteine through the conserved F or W. A D gene is named only where the DNA matches it firmly.

v_call: TRBV19
d_call: -
j_call: TRBJ1-3
cdr3_aa: CASSIRGSGNTIYF

v_call: TRBV7-8
d_call: -
j_call: TRBJ1-3
cdr3_aa: CASSSGRNSGNTIYF

v_call: TRBV27
d_call: -
j_call: TRBJ1-6
cdr3_aa: CASSPQFDSFGNSPLHF

v_call: TRBV9
d_call: -
j_call: TRBJ1-1
cdr3_aa: CASSVGSRRTTEAFF

v_call: TRBV19
d_call: -
j_call: TRBJ2-2
cdr3_aa: CASSIDRVTGELFF

v_call: TRBV6-5
d_call: -
j_call: TRBJ2-2
cdr3_aa: CASRAGGDTGELFF

v_call: TRBV18
d_call: TRBD1
j_call: TRBJ1-5
cdr3_aa: CASSPSRGTGQPQHF

v_call: TRBV3-1/TRBV3-2
d_call: -
j_call: TRBJ1-1
cdr3_aa: CASSQKIGGAGGKTEAFF

v_call: TRBV2
d_call: -
j_call: TRBJ2-5
cdr3_aa: CASSVGAQETQYF

v_call: TRBV18
d_call: -
j_call: TRBJ1-3
cdr3_aa: CASSPEQGRNTIYF

v_call: TRBV19
d_call: TRBD1
j_call: TRBJ1-6
cdr3_aa: CASRVTGDTSPLHF

v_call: TRBV3-1/TRBV3-2
d_call: -
j_call: TRBJ1-5
cdr3_aa: CASSQAGAADQPQHF

v_call: TRBV19
d_call: -
j_call: TRBJ1-1
cdr3_aa: CASSITGKNTEAFF

v_call: TRBV27
d_call: -
j_call: TRBJ2-7
cdr3_aa: CASSLSIGTYEQYF

v_call: TRBV24-1
d_call: TRBD1
j_call: TRBJ2-1
cdr3_aa: CATSDPTGGRDEQFF

v_call: TRBV5-4
d_call: -
j_call: TRBJ2-5
cdr3_aa: CASSFSPGGQETQYF

v_call: TRBV10-1
d_call: TRBD2
j_call: TRBJ2-3
cdr3_aa: CASSEMRGVTDTQYF

v_call: TRBV6-1
d_call: -
j_call: TRBJ1-4
cdr3_aa: CASSEAGGRGNEKLFF

v_call: TRBV6-5
d_call: TRBD1
j_call: TRBJ1-6
cdr3_aa: CASTKQGFYNSPLHF

v_call: TRBV18
d_call: TRBD1
j_call: TRBJ1-1
cdr3_aa: CASSPGQGTRDTEAFF

v_call: TRBV6-1
d_call: -
j_call: TRBJ2-5
cdr3_aa: CASSEAWGLQETQYF

v_call: TRBV5-1
d_call: TRBD2
j_call: TRBJ2-3
cdr3_aa: CASSLAGSGGADTQYF

v_call: TRBV4-2
d_call: -
j_call: TRBJ2-7
cdr3_aa: CASSQNTGTFAYEQYF

v_call: TRBV10-1
d_call: -
j_call: TRBJ2-7
cdr3_aa: CASSKINSPHEQYF

v_call: TRBV15
d_call: TRBD1
j_call: TRBJ1-2
cdr3_aa: CATSREGTGLANYGYTF

v_call: TRBV14
d_call: -
j_call: TRBJ1-3
cdr3_aa: CASSQSQSGNTIYF

v_call: TRBV12-3/TRBV12-4
d_call: -
j_call: TRBJ1-3
cdr3_aa: CASSTGSGTIYF

v_call: TRBV9
d_call: TRBD1
j_call: TRBJ2-5
cdr3_aa: CASSGSGGLEETQYF

v_call: TRBV7-8
d_call: TRBD1
j_call: TRBJ1-4
cdr3_aa: CASSRYRGEKLFF